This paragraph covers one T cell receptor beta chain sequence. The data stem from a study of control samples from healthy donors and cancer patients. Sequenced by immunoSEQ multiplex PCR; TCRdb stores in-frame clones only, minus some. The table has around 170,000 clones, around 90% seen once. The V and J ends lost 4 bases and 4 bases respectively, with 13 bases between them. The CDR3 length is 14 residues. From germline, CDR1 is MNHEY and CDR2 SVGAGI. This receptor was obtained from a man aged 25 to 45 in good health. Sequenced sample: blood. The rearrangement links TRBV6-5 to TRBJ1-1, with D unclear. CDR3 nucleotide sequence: TGTGCCAGCAGTTTGGGTGGGCCCCGCACTGAAGCTTTCTTT. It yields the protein CASSLGGPRTEAFF.